One sample yielded the 7 T cell receptor beta chains listed below, sequenced in a study of T cells in Graves' hyperthyroidism and ophthalmopathy. Amplification of TCR beta CDR3 regions used RNA as the template. HTBI primers were employed in a first-round RT-PCR of the TCR CDR3. Using its own MiXCR run on the multiplex PCR reads, TCRdb lists one record per CDR3 protein. The sample yields roughly 510,000 distinct CDR3 sequences, about 46% seen once. Sequenced input: peripheral blood or thyroid tissue (not recorded which). Source of these receptors: an adult woman with Graves' disease, either hyperthyroidism or ophthalmopathy (not recorded which).

V usage is TRBV9 and J usage is TRBJ1-2; 8 bases are shared with TRBD1. J was trimmed by 4 bases and V by 4 bases; bases with no gene match: 6. Germline CDR1 and CDR2: SGDLS and YYNGEE. The CDR3 runs 14 residues. The CDR3 DNA reads TGTGCCAGCAGCACAGGGGGTAAGGGCTATGGCTACACCTTC. It translates to CASSTGGKGYGYTF.

The gene calls are TRBV2 and TRBJ1-6; 8 positions agree with TRBD1. After removal of 2 bases from V and 10 bases from J, the junction contained 1 base not matched to a gene. CDR1 is SNHLY, CDR2 FYNNEI, per germline. The CDR3 is 13 amino acids. The CDR3 loop is CASSENRGSPLHF. CDR3 nucleotide sequence: TGTGCCAGCAGTGAAAACAGGGGGTCACCCCTCCACTTT.

This clonotype has at least ten counts. V usage is TRBV7-3 and J usage is TRBJ1-6; TRBD1 is a possible D gene (6 bases). In germline, CDR1 is SGHTA, CDR2 FQGTGA. V gave up 1 base and J gave up 19 bases, with 8 bases separating them. This CDR3 comprises 10 residues. The CDR3 DNA sequence: TGTGCCAGCAGCTTAAACAGGGATCACTTT. Translation gives CASSLNRDHF.

This clonotype was counted many times. The chain joins TRBV5-6 to TRBJ2-7, with 7 bases fitting TRBD2. The ends lost 2 bases at V and 7 bases at J; junction bases unmatched: 9. The CDR3 spans 14 residues. Per the germline V gene, CDR1 is SGHDT and CDR2 is YYEEEE. This CDR3 is CASSFGAGSGEQYF. In DNA, the CDR3 is TGTGCCAGCAGCTTTGGAGCGGGGTCTGGGGAGCAGTACTTC.

This clonotype was counted many times. V is TRBV2 and J is TRBJ2-5, with TRBD2 matching 9 bases. The CDR3 has 17 residues. Looked up from germline, CDR1 is SNHLY and CDR2 is FYNNEI. The V and J ends lost 1 base and 4 bases, in that order; junction bases with no gene match: 10. The CDR3 coding sequence is TGTGCCAGCAGTGAAGGTTCTAGCGGGATGGTACCAGAGACCCAGTACTTC. Translated: CASSEGSSGMVPETQYF.

This clonotype was seen a few times. The V and J genes are TRBV10-3 and TRBJ1-2, with D unresolved. The V gene lost 3 bases and the J gene lost 1 base, with 12 bases spanning the gap. CDR1 and CDR2 from the germline V gene are ENHRY and SYGVKD. This CDR3 contains 15 residues. The CDR3 DNA reads TGTGCCATCAGTGAACTCTACCAGGATAACTATGGCTACACCTTC. Translating it yields CAISELYQDNYGYTF.

At least ten counts were recorded for this clonotype. The chain links TRBV15 to TRBJ1-2, with D maybe TRBD1 (6 bases). The CDR3 is made up of 14 amino acids. Trimming removed 9 bases at V and 4 bases at J, with 18 bases between. From germline, CDR1 is LNHNV and CDR2 YYDKDF (reference sequence). The CDR3 nucleotides are TGTGCCACTAGGCGAGTGGGGGGCTTCTATGGCTACACCTTC. It encodes CATRRVGGFYGYTF.